This T cell receptor beta chain was recorded in a study of response to subunit inactivated influenza vaccine. Study conclusions and caveats: Every seasonal influenza vaccination brings in few new T cells, the authors suggested.

TCRdb reprocessed the RT-PCR reads with MiXCR, giving one entry per CDR3 protein. Of around 790,000 distinct CDR3 sequences in the sample, over 20% were seen once. Trimming shortened V by 3 bases and J by 16 bases, and 16 bases separated the two germline ends. This CDR3 is 12 amino acids long. Germline CDR1 and CDR2: SGHVS and FNYEAQ. Points on this clonotype: The target antigen is unknown.

The chain employs TRBV7-6 and TRBJ2-1; D not certain. This clonotype was sampled from a man between 45 and 60 years old who received an inactivated influenza vaccine. The starting material was PBMCs from blood, obtained about 5 days after vaccination. DNA of the CDR3: TGTGCCAGCAGCTTGCCGGGCAGTCAACTATTCTTC. Translation: CASSLPGSQLFF.